The subject of this entry is one T cell receptor (beta chain). The antigen is undetermined. Among the donors, all were Caucasian adults who lived in Nashville, Tennessee. The CDR3 sequence is 13 residues long. CDR1 GTSNPN and CDR2 SVGIG come from the germline V gene (reference sequence). V was trimmed by 0 bases and J by 12 bases, leaving 15 bases between them. This sample was taken from a study of shared clonotypes between healthy human individuals. Sequencing used immunoSEQ multiplex PCR; TCRdb keeps in-frame clones, though not all of them. The data show 2 million to 3 million clones, roughly 93% seen once. Study findings and constraints: Researchers sampled only blood; tissue repertoires likely differ.

Sequencing was carried out using naive CD4+ T cells from PBMCs. Subset here: CD45RA+ positively selected. The TCR sequence derives from a man younger than 35 in good health. Some clones in this sample may be carry-over from other donors' samples. The gene calls are TRBV30 and TRBJ2-1; D ambiguous. The CDR3 spells CAWSVFRVHAQFF. DNA of the CDR3: TGTGCCTGGAGTGTTTTCCGGGTTCATGCGCAGTTCTTC.